The present T cell receptor (beta chain) was sequenced within a study of response to subunit inactivated influenza vaccine. Using its own MiXCR run on the RT-PCR reads, TCRdb lists one record per CDR3 protein. The sample holds under 800,000 distinct CDR3 sequences, 11% to 15% seen once. About this clonotype: The antigen is unknown.

Germline CDR1 SGHAT, CDR2 FQNNGV. CDR3 length equals 14 residues. Trimming left V 3 bases short and J 6 bases short, with 12 bases between. Overall study results and limits: Every seasonal influenza vaccination brings in few new T cells, the authors suggested.

This TCR was recovered from a man aged 50 or older who received an inactivated influenza vaccine. J is TRBJ1-3 and V is TRBV11-2, with a possible D match to TRBD1 (5 bases). The sample consisted of PBMCs from blood, taken 14 to 15 days before vaccination. In nucleotides, the CDR3 is TGTGCCAGCAGCTTTGGGGGAGCCGAAAACACCATATATTTT. Translation gives CASSFGGAENTIYF.